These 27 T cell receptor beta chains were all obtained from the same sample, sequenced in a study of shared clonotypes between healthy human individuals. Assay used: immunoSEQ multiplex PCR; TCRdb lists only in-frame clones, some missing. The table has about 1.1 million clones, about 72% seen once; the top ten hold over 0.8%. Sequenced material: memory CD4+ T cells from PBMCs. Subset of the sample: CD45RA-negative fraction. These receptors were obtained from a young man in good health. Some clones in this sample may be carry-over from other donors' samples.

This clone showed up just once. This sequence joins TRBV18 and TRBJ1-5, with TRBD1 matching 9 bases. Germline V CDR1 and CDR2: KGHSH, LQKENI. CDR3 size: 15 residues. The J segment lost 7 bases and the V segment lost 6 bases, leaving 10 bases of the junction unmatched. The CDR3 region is CASSRGQGSGQPQHF. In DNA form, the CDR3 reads TGTGCCAGCTCGCGCGGACAGGGGAGTGGCCAGCCCCAGCATTTT.

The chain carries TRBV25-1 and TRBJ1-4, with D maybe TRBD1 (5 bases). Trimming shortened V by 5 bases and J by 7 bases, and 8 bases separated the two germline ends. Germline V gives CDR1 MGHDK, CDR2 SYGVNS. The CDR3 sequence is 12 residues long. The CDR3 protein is CASSRGGEKLFF. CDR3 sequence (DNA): TGTGCCAGCAGTCGGGGGGGTGAAAAACTGTTTTTT.

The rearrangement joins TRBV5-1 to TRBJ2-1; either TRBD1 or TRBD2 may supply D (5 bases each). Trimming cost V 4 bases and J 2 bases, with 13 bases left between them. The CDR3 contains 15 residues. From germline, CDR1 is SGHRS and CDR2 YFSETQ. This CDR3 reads CASSPGTSPYNEQFF. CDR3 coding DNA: TGCGCCAGCAGCCCCGGGACGTCGCCCTACAATGAGCAGTTCTTC.

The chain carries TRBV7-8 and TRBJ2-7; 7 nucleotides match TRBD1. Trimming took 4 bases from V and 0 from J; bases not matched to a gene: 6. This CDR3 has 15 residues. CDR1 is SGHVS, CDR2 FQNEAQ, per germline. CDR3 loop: CASSSRDRSSYEQYF. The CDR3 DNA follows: TGTGCCAGCAGCTCCCGGGACAGAAGCTCCTACGAGCAGTACTTC.

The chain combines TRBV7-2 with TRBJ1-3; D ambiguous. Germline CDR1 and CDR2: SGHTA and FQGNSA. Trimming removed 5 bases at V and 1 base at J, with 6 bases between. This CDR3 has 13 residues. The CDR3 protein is CASSLISGNTIYF. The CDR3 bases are TGTGCCAGCAGCCTGATTTCTGGAAACACCATATATTTT.

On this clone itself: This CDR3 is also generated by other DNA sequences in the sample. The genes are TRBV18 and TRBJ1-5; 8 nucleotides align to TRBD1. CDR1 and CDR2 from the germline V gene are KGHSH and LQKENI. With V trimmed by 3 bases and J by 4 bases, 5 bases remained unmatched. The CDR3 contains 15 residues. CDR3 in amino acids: CASSPPGGRNQPQHF. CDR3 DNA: TGTGCCAGCTCACCGCCAGGGGGCCGAAATCAGCCCCAGCATTTT.

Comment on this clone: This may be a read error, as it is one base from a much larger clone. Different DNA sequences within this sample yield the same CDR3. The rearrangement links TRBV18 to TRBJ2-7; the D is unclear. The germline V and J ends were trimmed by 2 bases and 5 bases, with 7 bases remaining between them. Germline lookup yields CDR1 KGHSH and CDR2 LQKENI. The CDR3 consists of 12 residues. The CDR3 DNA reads TGTGCCAGCTCACCAAGTAGGGACGAGCAGTACTTC. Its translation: CASSPSRDEQYF.

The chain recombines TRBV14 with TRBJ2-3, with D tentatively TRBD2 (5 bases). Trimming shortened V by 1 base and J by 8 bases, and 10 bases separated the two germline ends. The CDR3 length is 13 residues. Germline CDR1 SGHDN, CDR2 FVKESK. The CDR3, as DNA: TGTGCCAGCAGCCAAGGATCCGGGATTACGCAGTATTTT. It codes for CASSQGSGITQYF.

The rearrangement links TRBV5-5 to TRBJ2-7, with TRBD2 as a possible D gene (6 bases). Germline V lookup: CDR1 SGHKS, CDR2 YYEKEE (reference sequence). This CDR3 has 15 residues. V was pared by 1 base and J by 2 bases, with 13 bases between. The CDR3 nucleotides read TGTGCCAGCAGCTTGTTCGGGGGATTGACCTACGAGCAGTACTTC. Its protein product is CASSLFGGLTYEQYF.

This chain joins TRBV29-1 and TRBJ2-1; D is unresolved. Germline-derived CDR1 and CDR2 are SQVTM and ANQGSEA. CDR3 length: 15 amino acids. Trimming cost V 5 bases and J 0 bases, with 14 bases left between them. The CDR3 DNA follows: TGCAGCGTTCCTACTGACCGAAGCTCCTACAATGAGCAGTTCTTC. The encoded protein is CSVPTDRSSYNEQFF.

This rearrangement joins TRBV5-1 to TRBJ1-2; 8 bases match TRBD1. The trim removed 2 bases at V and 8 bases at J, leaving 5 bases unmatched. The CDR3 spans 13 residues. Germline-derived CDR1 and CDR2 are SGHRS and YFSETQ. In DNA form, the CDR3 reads TGCGCCAGCAGCTTAGACAGGGGCGGAGGCTACACCTTC. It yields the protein CASSLDRGGGYTF.

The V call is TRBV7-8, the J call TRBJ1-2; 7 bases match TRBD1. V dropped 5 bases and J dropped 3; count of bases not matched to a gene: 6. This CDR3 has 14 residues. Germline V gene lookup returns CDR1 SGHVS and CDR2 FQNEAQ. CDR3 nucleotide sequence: TGTGCCAGCAGCCAACGGACAGGAGACTATGGCTACACCTTC. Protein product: CASSQRTGDYGYTF.

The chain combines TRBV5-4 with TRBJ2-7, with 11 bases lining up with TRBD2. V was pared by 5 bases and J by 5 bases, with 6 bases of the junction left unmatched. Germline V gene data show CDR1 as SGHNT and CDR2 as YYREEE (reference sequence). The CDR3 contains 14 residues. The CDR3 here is CASSRLAGPHEQYF. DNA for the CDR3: TGTGCCAGCAGTCGACTAGCGGGACCACACGAGCAGTACTTC. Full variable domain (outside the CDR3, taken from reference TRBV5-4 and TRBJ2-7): ETGVTQSPTHLIKTRGQQVTLRCSSQSGHNTVSWYQQALGQGPQFIFQYYREEENGRGNFPPRFSGLQFPNYSSELNVNALELDDSALYLCASSRLAGPHEQYFGPGTRLTVT.

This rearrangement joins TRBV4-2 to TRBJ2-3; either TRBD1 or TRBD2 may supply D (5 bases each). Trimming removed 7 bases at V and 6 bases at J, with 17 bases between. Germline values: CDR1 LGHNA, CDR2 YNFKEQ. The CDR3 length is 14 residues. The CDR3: CASKGGGPGDTQYF. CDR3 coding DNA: TGTGCCAGCAAAGGCGGCGGGCCAGGGGATACGCAGTATTTT.

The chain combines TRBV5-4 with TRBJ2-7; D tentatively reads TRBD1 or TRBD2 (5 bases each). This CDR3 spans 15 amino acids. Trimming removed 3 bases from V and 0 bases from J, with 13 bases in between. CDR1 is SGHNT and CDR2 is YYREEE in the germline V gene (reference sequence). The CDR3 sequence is CASSSRDGASYEQYF. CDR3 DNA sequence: TGTGCCAGCAGCTCCCGGGACGGAGCCTCCTACGAGCAGTACTTC.

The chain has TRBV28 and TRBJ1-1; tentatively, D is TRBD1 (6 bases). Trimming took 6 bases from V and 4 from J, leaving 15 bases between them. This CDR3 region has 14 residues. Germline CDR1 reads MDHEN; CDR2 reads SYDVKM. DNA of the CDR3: TGTGCCAGCAGCTCCCCGGGGGGCGCCACTGAAGCTTTCTTT. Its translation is CASSSPGGATEAFF.

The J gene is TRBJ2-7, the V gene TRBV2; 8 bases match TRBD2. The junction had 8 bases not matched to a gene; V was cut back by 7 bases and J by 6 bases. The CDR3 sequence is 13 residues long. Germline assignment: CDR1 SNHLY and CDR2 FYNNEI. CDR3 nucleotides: TGTGCCAGCAATTTAGCGGGAACGGGCGAGCAGTACTTC. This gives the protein CASNLAGTGEQYF.

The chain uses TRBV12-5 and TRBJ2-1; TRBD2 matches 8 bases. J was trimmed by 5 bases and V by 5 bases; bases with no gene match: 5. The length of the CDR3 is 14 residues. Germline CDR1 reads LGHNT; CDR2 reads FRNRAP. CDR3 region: CASGPGLADNEQFF. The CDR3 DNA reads TGTGCTAGTGGTCCCGGACTAGCCGACAATGAGCAGTTCTTC.

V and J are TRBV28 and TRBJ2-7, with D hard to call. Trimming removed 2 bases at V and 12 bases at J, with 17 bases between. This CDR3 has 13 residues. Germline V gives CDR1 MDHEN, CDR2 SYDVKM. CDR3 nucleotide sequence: TGTGCCAGCAGTTTACCGGCCCCCGATTTGCGGTACTTC. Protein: CASSLPAPDLRYF.

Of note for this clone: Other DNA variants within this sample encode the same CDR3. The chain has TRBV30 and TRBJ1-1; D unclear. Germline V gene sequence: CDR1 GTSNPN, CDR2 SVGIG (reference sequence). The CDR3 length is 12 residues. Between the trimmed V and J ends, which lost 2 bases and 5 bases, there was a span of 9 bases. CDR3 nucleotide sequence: TGTGCCTGGAGTCAAGGGTGGACTGAAGCTTTCTTT. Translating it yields CAWSQGWTEAFF.

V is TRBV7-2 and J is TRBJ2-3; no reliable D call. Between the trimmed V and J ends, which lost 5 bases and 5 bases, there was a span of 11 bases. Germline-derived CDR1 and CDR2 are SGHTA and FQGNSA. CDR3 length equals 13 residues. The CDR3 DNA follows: TGTGCCAGCAGCGGATTTCGGAAAGATACGCAGTATTTT. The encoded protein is CASSGFRKDTQYF.

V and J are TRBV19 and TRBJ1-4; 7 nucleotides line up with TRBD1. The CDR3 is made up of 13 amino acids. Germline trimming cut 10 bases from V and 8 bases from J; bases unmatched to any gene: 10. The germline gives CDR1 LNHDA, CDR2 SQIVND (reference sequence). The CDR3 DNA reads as TGTGCCACCAGAGGACAGGCGTCCGAAAAACTGTTTTTT. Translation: CATRGQASEKLFF.

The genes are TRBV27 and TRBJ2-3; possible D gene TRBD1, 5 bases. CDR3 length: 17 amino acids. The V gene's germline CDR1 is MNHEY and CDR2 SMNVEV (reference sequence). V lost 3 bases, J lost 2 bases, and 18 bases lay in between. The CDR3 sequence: CASSLKGALPPTDTQYF. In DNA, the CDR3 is TGTGCCAGCAGTTTGAAAGGGGCCCTTCCCCCCACAGATACGCAGTATTTT.

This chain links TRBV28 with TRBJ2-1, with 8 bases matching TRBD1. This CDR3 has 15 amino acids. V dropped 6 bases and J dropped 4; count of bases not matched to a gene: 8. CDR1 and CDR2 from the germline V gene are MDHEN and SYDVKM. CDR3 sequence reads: CASRRQGSAYNEQFF. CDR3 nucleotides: TGTGCCAGCAGAAGACAGGGGTCCGCTTACAATGAGCAGTTCTTC.

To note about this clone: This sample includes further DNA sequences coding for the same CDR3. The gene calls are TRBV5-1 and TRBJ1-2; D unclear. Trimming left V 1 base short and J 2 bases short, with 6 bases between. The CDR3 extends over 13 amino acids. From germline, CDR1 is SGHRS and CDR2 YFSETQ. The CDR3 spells CASSLRLNYGYTF. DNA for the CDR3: TGCGCCAGCAGCTTGCGGCTGAACTATGGCTACACCTTC.

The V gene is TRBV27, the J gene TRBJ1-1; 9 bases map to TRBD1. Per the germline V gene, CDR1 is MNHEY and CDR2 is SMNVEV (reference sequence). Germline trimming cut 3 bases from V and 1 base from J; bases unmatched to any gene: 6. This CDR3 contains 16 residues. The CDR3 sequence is CASSFYRGRENTEAFF. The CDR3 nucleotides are TGTGCCAGCAGTTTCTACAGGGGGCGGGAGAACACTGAAGCTTTCTTT.

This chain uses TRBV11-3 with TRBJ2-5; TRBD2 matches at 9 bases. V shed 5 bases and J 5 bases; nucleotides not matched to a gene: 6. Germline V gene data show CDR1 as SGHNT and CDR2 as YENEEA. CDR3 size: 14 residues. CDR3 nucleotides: TGTGCCAGCAGCCGCGGGGGGGCGCGGGAGACCCAGTACTTC. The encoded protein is CASSRGGARETQYF.